This TCR beta chain was sequenced in a study of cytomegalovirus exposure and HLA in healthy donors. The study, taken as a whole, reports: There were a few CMV-associated chains whose specificity for CMV antigens was confirmed in vitro. Rare TCR sequences dominated, though some public TCRs recurred in many donors. The likely origin of a cluster of highly shared sequence variants was a sequencing artifact. TCR beta chains numbering more than 150 were designated cytomegalovirus-associated.

As to this clone: What it binds is not known.

The CDR3 sequence is 14 residues long. With 6 bases removed from V and 3 bases from J, the gap between germline ends came to 12 bases. Germline V gene sequence: CDR1 SNHLY, CDR2 FYNNEI. Amplification used 60 Vbeta primers and 13 Jbeta primers. Only in-frame clones appear in the TCRdb table, and some are missing; sequencing was by immunoSEQ multiplex PCR. In total, the table holds about 70,000 clones. This TCR was recovered from a female donor in good health and CMV-seropositive. Source material: PBMCs. The chain uses TRBV2 and TRBJ1-5; D may be TRBD1 (5 bases). The CDR3 DNA is TGTGCCAGCAGAGAAAGACAGACCAATCAGCCCCAGCATTTT. Encoded protein: CASRERQTNQPQHF.